This T cell receptor (beta chain) was captured by sequencing in a study of cytomegalovirus exposure and HLA in healthy donors. 13 Jbeta primers and 60 Vbeta primers were used for the PCR. Produced via immunoSEQ multiplex PCR; TCRdb's table is partial and in-frame only. The table has 200,000 to 250,000 clones, approximately 90% seen once; the top ten hold 0.9% to 1.1%. Per germline, CDR1 LGHNA and CDR2 YSLEER. This CDR3 spans 16 amino acids. Trimming took off 0 bases at V and 0 bases at J, with 11 bases between the two ends. The sequence was obtained from a woman aged 18 to 35 in good health and CMV-seronegative. The sequenced sample was PBMCs. This sequence joins TRBV4-3 and TRBJ1-1; D gene uncertain. CDR3 loop: CASSQDTAVMNTEAFF. The CDR3 nucleotides are TGCGCCAGCAGCCAAGATACCGCAGTAATGAACACTGAAGCTTTCTTT.